What follows are 5 T cell receptor beta chains derived from one specimen sequenced in a study of shared clonotypes between healthy human individuals. Clones were sequenced by immunoSEQ multiplex PCR, and TCRdb holds only the in-frame ones, with some missing. The sample has roughly 1.5 million clones, 95% to 99% seen once. Sequencing used naive CD4+ T cells sorted from blood. Described subset: CD45RA+ positively selected. The receptors were gathered from a man aged 30 to 39 in good health.

The CDR3 DNA follows: TGTGCCAGCAGCCGGGGACAGGGGGCTGGACTGAACACTGAAGCTTTCTTT. It is translated as CASSRGQGAGLNTEAFF. The chain uses TRBV5-8 and TRBJ1-1, with 12 positions matching TRBD1. Germline lookup yields CDR1 SGHTS and CDR2 YDEGEE. This CDR3 is built from 17 residues. The V segment lost 4 bases and the J segment 0 bases; nucleotides outside the gene matches: 7.

This clone was recorded once. The rearrangement joins TRBV15 to TRBJ2-7; TRBD1 or TRBD2 may be the D gene (6 bases each). The germline V gene encodes CDR1 LNHNV and CDR2 YYDKDF (reference sequence). The V gene lost 1 base and the J gene lost 4 bases, with 20 bases spanning the gap. The CDR3 loop spans 17 amino acids. The CDR3 nucleotides are TGTGCCACCAGCAGAGGACAGACTACGACTAGGGGGTACGAGCAGTACTTC. Amino acids: CATSRGQTTTRGYEQYF.

The chain recombines TRBV25-1 with TRBJ2-7; no definite D call. CDR1 is MGHDK and CDR2 is SYGVNS in the germline V gene. This CDR3 region has 13 residues. The V end was cut by 4 bases, the J end by 2 bases, with 9 bases between. The CDR3 reads CASSVTATYEQYF. CDR3 sequence (DNA): TGTGCCAGCAGTGTCACGGCTACCTACGAGCAGTACTTC.

The chain couples TRBV19 to TRBJ2-7; D not certain. The length of the CDR3 is 12 residues. CDR1 is LNHDA, CDR2 SQIVND, per germline (reference sequence). Trimming took 7 bases from V and 3 from J, leaving 10 bases between them. In nucleotides, the CDR3 is TGTGCCAGTACGGAGTTGGGCTACGAGCAGTACTTC. It is translated as CASTELGYEQYF.

The chain is built from TRBV10-1 and TRBJ2-5, with D maybe TRBD1 (6 bases). V was clipped by 1 base and J by 3 bases, with 9 bases between them. The CDR3 has 14 residues. Germline V CDR1 and CDR2: WNHNN, SYGVQD (reference sequence). The chain's CDR3 is CASSEWAGEETQYF. The CDR3 nucleotides read TGCGCCAGCAGTGAGTGGGCAGGGGAAGAGACCCAGTACTTC.